Detailed here is one T cell receptor (beta chain). Study processing details: For nucleated cells, counts were estimated from reference gene primer amplification. Clones were read by immunoSEQ multiplex PCR, and TCRdb kept only the in-frame ones, dropping some. The V and J calls and clone size are taken from that table; D and trimming were inferred from the DNA. Seen here are about 200,000 clones, approximately 85% observed once, and the top ten hold around 5.7%. Trimming took off 4 bases at V and 0 bases at J, with 13 bases between the two ends. In germline, CDR1 is SGHTA, CDR2 FQGNSA. The CDR3 runs 16 residues. The sample originates from a study of blood T cell repertoires in COVID-19. Study summary: Acute and convalescent COVID-19 samples came from the United States, Italy and Spain. The analysed material was cDNA or gDNA that came from T cells, B-cell-depleted T cells, or PBMCs.

Participants, about 18 to 100 years old, spanned under 30 US areas. This chain links TRBV7-2 with TRBJ1-5; D not resolved. Sequencing was performed on PBMCs or T cells enriched from blood (not recorded which). The clonotype originates from a man aged 40-49 years with acute COVID-19. CDR3 nucleotides: TGTGCCAGCAGCTACGCGGTAGACTATAGCAATCAGCCCCAGCATTTT. As protein: CASSYAVDYSNQPQHF.